This T cell receptor beta chain was recorded in a study of T cells in Graves' hyperthyroidism and ophthalmopathy. About the study: Blood was drawn when the patient was first diagnosed and still untreated.

Over 18 months, lack of ophthalmopathy progression marked Graves' hyperthyroidism as stable. Study conclusions and caveats: Before onset, ophthalmopathy was predicted by the model a median around 6.2 months earlier.

The table lists this clonotype with many counts. Its antigen is still unknown. Amplified TCR beta CDR3 regions derived from RNA transcripts. The primer set for the first-round RT-PCR of the TCR CDR3 was HTBI. TCRdb called the multiplex PCR reads again in MiXCR, with one record for every CDR3 protein. This sample has more than 300,000 distinct CDR3 sequences; around 14% occur once, and the top ten carry approximately 10%. V lost 2 bases and J lost 2; bases outside the gene matches: 5. The germline gives CDR1 DFQATT, CDR2 SNEGSKA (reference sequence). The CDR3 covers 15 residues. The chain links TRBV20-1 to TRBJ2-7, with TRBD2 matching over 11 bases. Input material: blood. This TCR derives from a woman aged 55-75 years with Graves' hyperthyroidism. This CDR3 is CSARPIAGGTYEQYF. CDR3 sequence (DNA): TGCAGTGCTAGACCTATAGCGGGAGGGACCTACGAGCAGTACTTC.